This is a list of T cell receptor beta chains from one sample in a study of CD8 T cells in ankylosing spondylitis. Each CDR3 protein is one row after TCRdb ran MiXCR on the 5' RACE reads. The data hold some 180,000 distinct CDR3 sequences, with roughly 18% observed a single time. The sequenced material came from blood, either unsorted or a sorted T cell fraction (not recorded which). These receptors originate from a male donor under 30 with ankylosing spondylitis or in good health (not recorded which). CDR3s include the opening cysteine and the closing phenylalanine or tryptophan. The D gene is left open where the match is weak. A row's size may be missing; if present it is once, few, many or a size class.

>many|TRBV20-1|TRBD1|TRBJ2-3
CSAPVTTGSEGTQYF
TGCAGTGCCCCGGTGACGACAGGGAGCGAGGGTACGCAGTATTTT
>many|TRBV3-1|.|TRBJ2-1
CASSQPSVGGEEQFF
TGTGCCAGCAGCCAGCCCTCGGTAGGGGGTGAAGAGCAGTTCTTC
>many|TRBV4-2|.|TRBJ2-7
CASSQGISYEQYF
TGTGCCAGCAGCCAAGGAATTTCCTACGAGCAGTACTTC
>many|TRBV7-2|.|TRBJ1-6
CASSLVRAADSPLHF
TGTGCCAGCAGCTTAGTCCGGGCCGCCGATTCACCCCTCCACTTT
>many|TRBV12-3/TRBV12-4|TRBD2|TRBJ2-7
CASRGGEHYEQYF
TGTGCCAGCAGGGGGGGGGAACACTACGAGCAGTACTTC
>.|TRBV12-3/TRBV12-4|.|TRBJ2-1
CASGSGTTNEQFF
TGTGCCAGCGGATCCGGGACCACCAATGAGCAGTTCTTC
>many|TRBV7-6|.|TRBJ1-3
CASSLAMGSGNTIYF
TGTGCCAGCAGCTTAGCGATGGGCTCTGGAAACACCATATATTTT
>many|TRBV29-1|TRBD2|TRBJ2-1
CSVGGVGGTSGRFYNEQFF
TGCAGCGTTGGGGGTGTGGGGGGGACTAGCGGTCGATTCTACAATGAGCAGTTCTTC
>.|TRBV12-3/TRBV12-4|.|TRBJ2-7
CASSLTQGEQYF
TGTGCCAGCAGTTTAACGCAAGGGGAGCAGTACTTC
>many|TRBV28|TRBD1|TRBJ2-5
CASRGGTGVSETQYF
TGTGCCAGCAGGGGAGGGACAGGGGTTTCGGAGACCCAGTACTTC
>many|TRBV20-1|TRBD2|TRBJ2-1
CSARVSGRADEQFF
TGCAGTGCTAGAGTTAGCGGGAGGGCGGATGAGCAGTTCTTC
>.|TRBV25-1|TRBD1|TRBJ2-1
CASTTGTGTNNEQFF
TGTGCCAGCACCACCGGGACAGGGACTAACAATGAGCAGTTCTTC
>.|TRBV7-6|TRBD1|TRBJ2-3
CASSLKPGQGEDTQYF
TGTGCCAGCAGCTTAAAACCGGGACAGGGGGAAGATACGCAGTATTTT
>many|TRBV24-1|.|TRBJ2-5
CATSDSRQVEETQYF
TGTGCCACCAGTGATTCGAGACAGGTCGAAGAGACCCAGTACTTC
>many|TRBV12-3/TRBV12-4|.|TRBJ2-5
CASSFLGAATQYF
TGTGCCAGCAGTTTTCTTGGGGCCGCGACCCAGTACTTC
>many|TRBV9|TRBD1|TRBJ2-3
CASSRTPGQGAGDTQYF
TGTGCCAGCAGCCGGACTCCGGGACAGGGGGCTGGAGATACGCAGTATTTT
>many|TRBV5-1|.|TRBJ2-5
CASAAGRLVFETQYF
TGCGCCAGCGCCGCCGGGAGACTAGTATTTGAGACCCAGTACTTC
>many|TRBV5-1|.|TRBJ1-4
CASRSPGLNEKLFF
TGCGCCAGCAGGAGTCCAGGCCTTAATGAAAAACTGTTTTTT
>many|TRBV27|TRBD2|TRBJ2-5
CASSLRLAAHQETQYF
TGTGCCAGCAGTCTAAGACTAGCGGCACACCAAGAGACCCAGTACTTC
>many|TRBV27|TRBD2|TRBJ2-2
CASRMGLAETTGELFF
TGTGCCAGCAGAATGGGACTAGCGGAAACCACCGGGGAGCTGTTTTTT
>many|TRBV7-2|.|TRBJ2-5
CASSHGQGPSGRVF
TGTGCCAGCAGCCACGGACAGGGACCAAGCGGGAGAGTCTTC
>many|TRBV29-1|.|TRBJ2-4
CSVRGRVAKNIQYF
TGCAGCGTCCGGGGCAGGGTAGCCAAAAACATTCAGTACTTC
>many|TRBV2|TRBD1|TRBJ1-5
CASRPGTGGFQPQHF
TGTGCCAGCAGGCCCGGGACAGGGGGCTTTCAGCCCCAGCATTTT
>many|TRBV7-9|TRBD2|TRBJ2-1
CASSPRWTSDEQFF
TGTGCCAGCAGCCCCCGCTGGACTAGCGATGAGCAGTTCTTC